These 4 T cell receptor beta chains were sequenced from one sample in a study of vaccination effects on CD4 cells after COVID-19. The antigens of these receptors remain unknown. Using immunoSEQ multiplex PCR, the repertoire was profiled, and TCRdb retains in-frame clones only, with some absent. The table shows 20,000 or so clones, with 65% to 85% occurring only once. ViraFEST assay sequencing came after antigen-specific CD4+ T cells were expanded with viral peptide pools. With 9 to 11 days of culture completed, CD4+ T cells were isolated. The sequences come from CD4+ T cells from PBMCs cultured with HCoV-229E spike peptides, collected before COVID-19 vaccination. These receptors came from a human donor who received a COVID-19 vaccine.

V and J are TRBV3-1 (or the pseudogene TRBV3-2) and TRBJ2-2; D is uncertain. V was shortened by 3 bases and J by 0 bases, with 5 bases between the two germline ends. CDR1 LGHDT and CDR2 YNNKEL come from the germline V gene (reference sequence). The CDR3 is 14 amino acids. The CDR3 loop is CASSHRANTGELFF. The CDR3 coding sequence is TGTGCCAGCAGCCACCGTGCGAACACCGGGGAGCTGTTTTTT.

CDR3 nucleotide sequence: TGTGCCAGCAGCCCCCGGACAGGCGTGGGGGAAAAACTGTTTTTT. This translates into CASSPRTGVGEKLFF. V gene TRBV13 combines with J gene TRBJ1-4; 7 bases align to TRBD1. Germline V gene lookup returns CDR1 PRHDT and CDR2 FYEKMQ (reference sequence). The CDR3 runs to 15 residues. J lost 8 bases, V lost 5 bases, and 11 bases had no gene match.

V usage is TRBV7-8 and J usage is TRBJ1-1; tentatively, D is TRBD1 (5 bases). Germline values: CDR1 SGHVS, CDR2 FQNEAQ. The CDR3 totals 14 residues. V was clipped by 5 bases and J by 1 base, with 11 bases between them. This CDR3 reads CASSIRERNTEAFF. CDR3 in DNA: TGTGCCAGCAGCATCAGGGAGCGGAACACTGAAGCTTTCTTT.

The gene calls are TRBV3-1 (or the pseudogene TRBV3-2) and TRBJ1-1; no clear D. Looked up from germline, CDR1 is LGHDT and CDR2 is YNNKEL (reference sequence). This CDR3 comprises 11 residues. Between the trimmed V and J ends, which lost 1 base and 4 bases, there was a span of 1 base. CDR3 loop: CASSQVTEAFF. In DNA form, the CDR3 reads TGTGCCAGCAGCCAAGTCACTGAAGCTTTCTTT.